The sequence of this TCR beta chain was determined in a study of blood T cell repertoires in COVID-19 (dated by TCRdb to the early 2020s). The study in broad terms: Samples from collaborators originated in the United States, Italy and Spain and spanned both the acute and convalescent phases of COVID-19. The material from the prospective study consisted of cDNA or gDNA derived from T cells, B-cell-depleted T cells, or PBMCs. The dataset comprised deeply sampled blood TCRbeta repertoires from subjects exposed to, actively infected with, or recovered from COVID-19. The repertoires were made available in a free public database intended to serve as a resource for research on the immune response to SARS-CoV-2. Samples were obtained from the ongoing ImmuneRACE study (first 160 participants) and from some 1,200 subjects provided by 6 global collaborators. A de-identified subject ID, COVID-19 status, age in years and sex were almost always included in the sample metadata. Where available, HLA class I and class II types were obtained from metadata supplied by the sample provider rather than from assay-based typing.

What the research found in general, with its limitations: The quantity of clinical and demographic metadata differed by source and by participant and was supplied without curation.

On this clone: Its antigen target is currently unknown. Base qualities are not recorded, but no much larger clone differs from it by a single base.

CDR1 and CDR2 were assigned from the germline V gene (reference sequence) as LNHDA and SQIVND. The CDR3 runs 18 amino acids, cysteine and phenylalanine included. The read is trimmed to its CDR3 DNA, 54 bases read in frame from base 1. Compared with germline, V lacks 3 bases and J lacks 1 base; bases without a gene match: 12. The immunoSEQ Assay, a bias-controlled multiplex PCR, was used to amplify TCRbeta CDR3 regions from genomic DNA. The study's own analysis went as follows. The number of nucleated cells in each sample was estimated by amplification of reference gene primers within the assay. To quantify the absolute abundance of each unique TCRbeta CDR3 rearrangement, sequence reads were collapsed and filtered. For each sample, productive Simpson clonality was calculated as the square root of Simpson's diversity index over productive rearrangements. This is the immuneACCESS table as TCRdb keeps it, with only in-frame sequences that have V and J called. A part of the clones is gone; compared with another copy, unresolved V genes explain less than half, and the rest is unexplained. D and trimming come from the DNA, and the V and J calls and clone size come from that table. The sample has hundreds of thousands of clones on record, about nine tenths of them singletons. In total, the top ten clones hold around 7.9% of the sample.

One collaborating source in Seattle enrolled patients during active infection and followed them longitudinally through the course of disease. Whole blood was collected in K2EDTA tubes by collaborating institutions according to the institutions' own protocols. For TCRbeta analysis, collaborators shipped samples in one of three forms: frozen whole blood, isolated PBMCs, or DNA extracted from either of those sample types. The receptor comes from a woman in her 70s with COVID-19, enrolled during active disease. The sequenced sample consisted of peripheral blood. Recombination connected TRBV19 to TRBJ1-5, with TRBD1 identical over 7 junction bases. CDR3 sequence: CASSMLAGGRESNQPQHF. The nucleotides are TGTGCCAGTAGTATGCTGGCAGGGGGACGTGAAAGCAATCAGCCCCAGCATTTT.